This T cell receptor (beta chain) was found in a study of blood T cell repertoires in COVID-19. Overall study: Samples came from the United States, Italy and Spain, spanning acute and convalescent COVID-19. The cDNA or gDNA used as material had been derived from T cells, B-cell-depleted T cells, or PBMCs.

Authors' methods: Counts of nucleated cells, estimated from reference gene primer amplification, were obtained. Libraries were prepared by immunoSEQ multiplex PCR; TCRdb keeps only in-frame clonotypes and omits some of them. The DNA gave D and trimming, while V, J and clone size come from that table. Of some 96,000 clones in the sample, 88% were seen once. This CDR3 is built from 17 residues. The germline V gene encodes CDR1 SGHTA and CDR2 FQGNSA. With 4 bases removed from V and 6 bases from J, the gap between germline ends came to 22 bases. Sequenced sample: peripheral blood. The clonotype comes from a human donor in a cohort sampled during active COVID-19. The rearrangement joins TRBV7-2 to TRBJ1-5; maybe TRBD1 (6 bases). The CDR3 DNA reads TGTGCCAGCAGCTCCTTCAGCGCGGGGGCGGTTGGTCAGCCCCAGCATTTT. Its protein product is CASSSFSAGAVGQPQHF.